This is a list of T cell receptor beta chains from one sample in a study of blood T cell repertoires in COVID-19. TCRdb's copy holds only in-frame clones and misses some; the assay was immunoSEQ multiplex PCR. The profile covers some 200,000 clones, with around 83% appearing a single time and under 7.5% taken by the ten largest. What was sequenced was peripheral blood. These receptors were collected from a woman in her thirties or forties with acute or convalescent COVID-19. The CDR3 runs from the conserved cysteine through the conserved F or W. The D gene is left open where the match is weak. For some rows the clone size is stated as once, few or many, or as a class when expanded; others skip it.

-,-,TRBV6-5,TRBJ1-6,CASSYGPWLNNSPLHF,TGTGCCAGCAGTTACGGCCCGTGGTTAAATAATTCACCCCTCCACTTT
-,-,TRBV6-5,TRBJ1-1,CASSLQGRTEAFF,TGTGCCAGCAGTCTTCAGGGGCGGACTGAAGCTTTCTTT
-,-,TRBV11-2,TRBJ2-3,CASSFTGENTQYF,TGTGCCAGCAGCTTCACGGGGGAAAATACGCAGTATTTT
-,TRBD2,TRBV7-9,TRBJ2-3,CASSGGVSDTQYF,TGTGCCAGCAGCGGGGGGGTCTCAGATACGCAGTATTTT
-,TRBD1,TRBV6-5,TRBJ1-3,CASSYDRGYSGNTIYF,TGTGCCAGCAGTTACGACAGGGGTTACTCTGGAAACACCATATATTTT
-,TRBD2,TRBV5-1,TRBJ2-2,CASRLAGVPTGELFF,TGCGCCAGCAGGTTAGCGGGAGTCCCCACCGGGGAGCTGTTTTTT
many,TRBD2,TRBV4-2,TRBJ2-3,CASSPAGGSGTDTQYF,TGTGCCAGCAGCCCGGCTGGGGGTAGCGGGACAGATACGCAGTATTTT
-,-,TRBV2,TRBJ1-6,CASSDEGESPYNSPLHF,TGTGCCAGCAGTGATGAAGGGGAAAGTCCCTATAATTCACCCCTCCACTTT
-,TRBD1,TRBV29-1,TRBJ1-4,CSVGATGVNEKLFF,TGCAGCGTTGGGGCGACAGGGGTTAATGAAAAACTGTTTTTT
-,TRBD2,TRBV5-1,TRBJ2-5,CASSIAGEETQYF,TGCGCCAGCAGTATAGCGGGAGAGGAGACCCAGTACTTC
-,-,TRBV6-5,TRBJ1-1,CASSYGPRGEAFF,TGTGCCAGCAGTTACGGTCCCCGCGGAGAAGCTTTCTTT
-,TRBD2,TRBV10-3,TRBJ2-3,CAMGASGTTDTQYF,TGTGCCATGGGAGCTAGCGGGACCACAGATACGCAGTATTTT
-,TRBD1,TRBV12-3/TRBV12-4,TRBJ1-1,CASSSGQLFEAFF,TGTGCCAGCAGTTCGGGACAGTTGTTTGAAGCTTTCTTT
-,TRBD2,TRBV6-4,TRBJ2-3,CASSPLAGAPSGRDTQYF,TGTGCCAGCAGTCCTCTAGCGGGGGCGCCCTCTGGGAGAGATACGCAGTATTTT
-,-,TRBV21-1,TRBJ1-1,CASSNESDKNTEAFF,TGTGCCAGCAGCAATGAGTCTGACAAGAACACTGAAGCTTTCTTT
few,-,TRBV7-3,TRBJ2-1,CASRLTAEDEQFF,TGTGCCAGCAGATTGACAGCCGAGGATGAGCAGTTCTTC